This is a list of T cell receptor beta chains from one sample in a study of blood T cell repertoires in COVID-19. Data came from immunoSEQ multiplex PCR; TCRdb stores just in-frame clones and leaves some out. The data contain 200,000 to 250,000 clones, approximately 80% of them seen just once; the ten biggest clones take up approximately 8%. Source material: peripheral blood. The receptors originated from a woman older than 75 with COVID-19, enrolled during active disease. Both conserved end residues are part of each CDR3. The D gene is left open where the match is weak. Clone size is stated in some rows and not others, as once, few, many or a class when expanded.

CASPPPAGVADTQYF,TGTGCCAGCCCCCCCCCAGCGGGAGTCGCAGATACGCAGTATTTT,TRBJ2-3,.,TRBD2,TRBV6-5,15
CASSQNTEAFF,TGTGCCAGCAGCCAGAACACTGAAGCTTTCTTT,TRBJ1-1,.,.,TRBV7-9,11
CASSPPQGGHTDTQYF,TGCGCCAGCAGCCCTCCTCAAGGGGGCCACACAGATACGCAGTATTTT,TRBJ2-3,.,TRBD1,TRBV5-1,16
CASSLTPPVTDTQYF,TGTGCCAGCAGCTTGACTCCCCCCGTGACAGATACGCAGTATTTT,TRBJ2-3,.,.,TRBV7-9,15
CASSLTGLGGGRETQYF,TGTGCCAGTAGTCTAACCGGACTAGGGGGAGGGAGAGAGACCCAGTACTTC,TRBJ2-5,few,.,TRBV19,17
CASSQAIGVSGNTIYF,TGCGCCAGCAGCCAAGCAATCGGAGTTTCTGGAAACACCATATATTTT,TRBJ1-3,few,.,TRBV4-1,16
CASSAGEAGVEQYF,TGTGCCAGCAGTGCCGGAGAAGCGGGAGTCGAGCAGTACTTC,TRBJ2-7,.,TRBD2,TRBV2,14
CASKAGSESNQPQHF,TGTGCCAGTAAAGCGGGGTCGGAGAGCAATCAGCCCCAGCATTTT,TRBJ1-5,.,.,TRBV19,15
CASSQPGGEKLFF,TGTGCCAGCAGCCAGCCCGGAGGTGAAAAACTGTTTTTT,TRBJ1-4,.,.,TRBV3-1/TRBV3-2,13
CASRPDGAVPNTEAFF,TGTGCCAGCAGGCCAGACGGCGCGGTCCCGAACACTGAAGCTTTCTTT,TRBJ1-1,.,.,TRBV2,16
CASSPQGLSINEQFF,TGTGCCAGCAGCCCGCAGGGTCTTTCCATAAATGAGCAGTTCTTC,TRBJ2-1,.,.,TRBV5-6,15
CASSRGGHRTDTQYF,TGTGCCAGCAGCCGCGGGGGACACCGCACAGATACGCAGTATTTT,TRBJ2-3,few,.,TRBV6-5,15
CASSTGNEKLFF,TGTGCCAGCTCCACAGGAAATGAAAAACTGTTTTTT,TRBJ1-4,.,.,TRBV12-3/TRBV12-4,12
CAIRPGTGGEGTEAFF,TGTGCCATCAGGCCCGGGACAGGGGGGGAAGGCACTGAAGCTTTCTTT,TRBJ1-1,.,TRBD1,TRBV10-3,16